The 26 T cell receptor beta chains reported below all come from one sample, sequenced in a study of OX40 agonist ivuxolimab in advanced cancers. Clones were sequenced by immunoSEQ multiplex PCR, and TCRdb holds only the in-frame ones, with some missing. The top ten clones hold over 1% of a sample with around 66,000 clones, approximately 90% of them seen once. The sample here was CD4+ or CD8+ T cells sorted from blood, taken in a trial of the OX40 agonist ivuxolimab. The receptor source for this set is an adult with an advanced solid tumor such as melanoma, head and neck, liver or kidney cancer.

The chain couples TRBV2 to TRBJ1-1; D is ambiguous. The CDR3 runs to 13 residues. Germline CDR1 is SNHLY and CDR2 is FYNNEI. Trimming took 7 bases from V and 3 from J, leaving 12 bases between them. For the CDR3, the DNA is TGTGCCAGCAAGGTCTTTAGGGACACTGAAGCTTTCTTT. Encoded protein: CASKVFRDTEAFF.

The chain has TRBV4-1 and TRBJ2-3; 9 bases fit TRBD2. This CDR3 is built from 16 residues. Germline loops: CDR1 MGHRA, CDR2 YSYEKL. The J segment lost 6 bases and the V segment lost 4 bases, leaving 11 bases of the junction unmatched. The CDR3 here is CASSPKELAGLDTQYF. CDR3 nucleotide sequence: TGCGCCAGCAGCCCCAAGGAGCTAGCGGGATTGGATACGCAGTATTTT.

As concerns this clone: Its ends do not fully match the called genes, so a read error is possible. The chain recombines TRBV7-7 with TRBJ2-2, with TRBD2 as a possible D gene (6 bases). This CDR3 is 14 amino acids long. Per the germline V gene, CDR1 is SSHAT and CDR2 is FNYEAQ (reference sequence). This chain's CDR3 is CASSLAVNTGELFF. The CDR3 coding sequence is TGTGCTAGCAGCTTAGCGGTTAACACCGGGGAGCTGTTTTTT.

In nucleotides, the CDR3 is TGTGCCAGTAGCACAAGCGGGGGGGGAGCGAATGAGCAGTTCTTC. Residues: CASSTSGGGANEQFF. The gene calls are TRBV19 and TRBJ2-1, with 10 bases matching TRBD2. The germline V gene has CDR1 LNHDA and CDR2 SQIVND (reference sequence). The CDR3 extends over 15 amino acids. The trim removed 6 bases at V and 7 bases at J, leaving 9 bases unmatched.

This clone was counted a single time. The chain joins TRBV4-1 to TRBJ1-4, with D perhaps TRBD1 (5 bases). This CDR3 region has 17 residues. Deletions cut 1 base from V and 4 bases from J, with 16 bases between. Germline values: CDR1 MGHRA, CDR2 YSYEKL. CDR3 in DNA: TGCGCCAGCAGCCAAGCCCGGGGACCATTGAGTAATGAAAAACTGTTTTTT. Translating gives CASSQARGPLSNEKLFF.

CDR3 nucleotides: TGTGCCATCAGTGACCCGATTGGGTTTGCTGAAGCTTTCTTT. Protein product: CAISDPIGFAEAFF. The V and J genes are TRBV10-3 and TRBJ1-1, with D uncertain. The germline V gene has CDR1 ENHRY and CDR2 SYGVKD. The CDR3 consists of 14 residues. V was cut by 3 bases and J by 6 bases, with 14 bases left in between.

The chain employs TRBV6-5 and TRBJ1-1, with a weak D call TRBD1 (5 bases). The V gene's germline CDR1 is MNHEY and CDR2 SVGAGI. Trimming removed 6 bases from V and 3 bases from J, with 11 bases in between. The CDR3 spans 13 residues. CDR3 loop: CASRRQWDTEAFF. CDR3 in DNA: TGTGCCAGCAGGAGACAGTGGGACACTGAAGCTTTCTTT.

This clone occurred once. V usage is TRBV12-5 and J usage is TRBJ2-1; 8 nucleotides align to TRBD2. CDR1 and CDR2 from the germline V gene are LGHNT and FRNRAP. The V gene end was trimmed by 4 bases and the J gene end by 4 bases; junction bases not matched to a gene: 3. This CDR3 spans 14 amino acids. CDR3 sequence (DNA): TGTGCTAGTGGTTCGGGACTAGGGTACAATGAGCAGTTCTTC. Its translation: CASGSGLGYNEQFF. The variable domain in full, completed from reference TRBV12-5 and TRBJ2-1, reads DARVTQTPRHKVTEMGQEVTMRCQPILGHNTVFWYRQTMMQGLELLAYFRNRAPLDDSGMPKDRFSAEMPDATLATLKIQPSEPRDSAVYFCASGSGLGYNEQFFGPGTRLTVL.

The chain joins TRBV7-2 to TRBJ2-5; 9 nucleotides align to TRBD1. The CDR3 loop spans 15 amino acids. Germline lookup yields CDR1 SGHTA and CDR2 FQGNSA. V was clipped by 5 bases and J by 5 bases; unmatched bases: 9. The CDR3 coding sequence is TGTGCCAGCAGCCGTCCCGGGACAGGGTTGGAGACCCAGTACTTC. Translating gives CASSRPGTGLETQYF. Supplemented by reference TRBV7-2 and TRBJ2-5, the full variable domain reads GAGVSQSPSNKVTEKGKDVELRCDPISGHTALYWYRQSLGQGLEFLIYFQGNSAPDKSGLPSDRFSAERTGGSVSTLTIQRTQQEDSAVYLCASSRPGTGLETQYFGPGTRLLVL.

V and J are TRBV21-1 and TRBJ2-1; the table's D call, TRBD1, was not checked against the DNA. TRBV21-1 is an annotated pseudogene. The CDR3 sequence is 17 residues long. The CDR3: CASSKEETGVSYNEQFF. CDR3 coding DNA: TGTGCCAGCAGCAAAGAGGAGACAGGGGTCTCCTACAATGAGCAGTTCTTC.

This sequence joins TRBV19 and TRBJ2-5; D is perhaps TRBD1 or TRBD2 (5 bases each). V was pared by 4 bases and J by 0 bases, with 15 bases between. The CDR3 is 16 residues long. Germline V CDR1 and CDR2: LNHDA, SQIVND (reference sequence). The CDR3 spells CASSKAPGPDQETQYF. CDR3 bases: TGTGCCAGTAGTAAGGCACCGGGACCAGACCAAGAGACCCAGTACTTC. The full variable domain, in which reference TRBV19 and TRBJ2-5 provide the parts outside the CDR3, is DGGITQSPKYLFRKEGQNVTLSCEQNLNHDAMYWYRQDPGQGLRLIYYSQIVNDFQKGDIAEGYSVSREKKESFPLTVTSAQKNPTAFYLCASSKAPGPDQETQYFGPGTRLLVL.

CDR3 DNA sequence: TGTGCCAGTAGTCCCGGACTAGCGGGATTAATTGAGCAGTTCTTC. As protein: CASSPGLAGLIEQFF. This chain uses TRBV19 with TRBJ2-1, with 12 bases matching TRBD2. The CDR3 runs 15 residues. Germline values: CDR1 LNHDA, CDR2 SQIVND (reference sequence). Trimming at V came to 5 bases and at J to 9 bases, leaving 8 bases not matched to a gene.

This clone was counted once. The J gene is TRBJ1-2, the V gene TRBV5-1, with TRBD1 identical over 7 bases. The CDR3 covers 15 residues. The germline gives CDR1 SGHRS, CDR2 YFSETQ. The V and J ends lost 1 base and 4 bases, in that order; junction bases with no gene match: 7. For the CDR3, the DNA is TGCGCCAGCAGCTTGTCGACAGGGACCATCTATGGCTACACCTTC. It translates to CASSLSTGTIYGYTF.

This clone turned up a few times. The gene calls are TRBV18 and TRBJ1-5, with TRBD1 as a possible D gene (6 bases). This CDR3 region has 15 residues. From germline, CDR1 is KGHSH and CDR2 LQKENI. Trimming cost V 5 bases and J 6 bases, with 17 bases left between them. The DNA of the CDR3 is TGTGCCAGCTCAGCTACAGGGTTAGGGTCTCAGCCCCAGCATTTT. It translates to CASSATGLGSQPQHF. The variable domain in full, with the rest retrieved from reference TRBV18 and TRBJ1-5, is NAGVMQNPRHLVRRRGQEARLRCSPMKGHSHVYWYRQLPEEGLKFMVYLQKENIIDESGMPKERFSAEFPKEGPSILRIQQVVRGDSAAYFCASSATGLGSQPQHFGDGTRLSIL.

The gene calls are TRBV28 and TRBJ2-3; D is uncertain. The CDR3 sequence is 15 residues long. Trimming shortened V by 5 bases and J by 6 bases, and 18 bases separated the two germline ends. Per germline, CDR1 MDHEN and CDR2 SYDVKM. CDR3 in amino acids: CASSDQPMVVDTQYF. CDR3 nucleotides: TGTGCCAGCAGTGACCAACCGATGGTTGTTGATACGCAGTATTTT.

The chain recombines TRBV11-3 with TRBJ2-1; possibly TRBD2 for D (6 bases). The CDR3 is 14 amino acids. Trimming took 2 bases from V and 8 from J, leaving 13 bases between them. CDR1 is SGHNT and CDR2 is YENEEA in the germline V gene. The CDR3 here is CASSLRASADEQFF. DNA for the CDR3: TGTGCCAGCAGCTTAAGGGCTAGCGCTGATGAGCAGTTCTTC.

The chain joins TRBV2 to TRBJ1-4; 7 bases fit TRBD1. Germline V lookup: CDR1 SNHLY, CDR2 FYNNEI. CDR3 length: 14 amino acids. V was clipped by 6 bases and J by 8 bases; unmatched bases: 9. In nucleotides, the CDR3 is TGTGCCAGCAGGCCCGGGACAGCTCTCGAAAAACTGTTTTTT. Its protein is CASRPGTALEKLFF. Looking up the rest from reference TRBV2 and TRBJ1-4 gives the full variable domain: EPEVTQTPSHQVTQMGQEVILRCVPISNHLYFYWYRQILGQKVEFLVSFYNNEISEKSEIFDDQFSVERPDGSNFTLKIRSTKLEDSAMYFCASRPGTALEKLFFGSGTQLSVL.

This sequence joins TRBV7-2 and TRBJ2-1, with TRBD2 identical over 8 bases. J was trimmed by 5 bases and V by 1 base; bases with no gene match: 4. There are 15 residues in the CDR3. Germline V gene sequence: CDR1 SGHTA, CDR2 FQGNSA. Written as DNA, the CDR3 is TGTGCCAGCAGCTTAGACGGGAGGGACCACAATGAGCAGTTCTTC. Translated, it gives CASSLDGRDHNEQFF.

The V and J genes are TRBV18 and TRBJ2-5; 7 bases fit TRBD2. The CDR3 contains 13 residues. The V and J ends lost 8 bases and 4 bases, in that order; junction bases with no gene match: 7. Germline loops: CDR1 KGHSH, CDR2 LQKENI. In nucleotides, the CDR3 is TGTGCCAGCAAGACGGGGGGAGGAGAGACCCAGTACTTC. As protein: CASKTGGGETQYF.

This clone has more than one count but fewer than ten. CDR3 coding DNA: TGTGCCAGCAGTGAAGCTCTCAGGGAGAATACGCAGTATTTT. The encoded protein is CASSEALRENTQYF. The chain joins TRBV2 to TRBJ2-3; D may be TRBD1 or TRBD2 (5 bases each). Germline assignment: CDR1 SNHLY and CDR2 FYNNEI. The V end lost 0 bases, the J end lost 7 bases, and 11 bases lay between the germline ends. The CDR3 length is 14 residues.

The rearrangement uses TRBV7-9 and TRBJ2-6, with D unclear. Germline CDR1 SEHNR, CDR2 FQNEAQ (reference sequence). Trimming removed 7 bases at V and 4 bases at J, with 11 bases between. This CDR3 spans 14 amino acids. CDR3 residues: CASTGLKGANVLTF. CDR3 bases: TGTGCCAGCACCGGGCTGAAAGGGGCCAACGTCCTGACTTTC.

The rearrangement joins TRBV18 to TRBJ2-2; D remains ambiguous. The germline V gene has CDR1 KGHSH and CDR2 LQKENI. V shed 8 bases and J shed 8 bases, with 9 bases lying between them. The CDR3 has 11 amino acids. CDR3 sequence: CASSQGGELFF. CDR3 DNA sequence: TGTGCCAGCAGCCAAGGGGGGGAGCTGTTTTTT.

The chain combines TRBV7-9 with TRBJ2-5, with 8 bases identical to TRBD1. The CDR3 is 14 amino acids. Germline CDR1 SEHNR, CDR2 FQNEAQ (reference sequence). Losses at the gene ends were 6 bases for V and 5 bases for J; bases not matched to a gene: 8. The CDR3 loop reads CASRTDRGGETQYF. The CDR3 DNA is TGTGCCAGCAGAACCGACAGGGGCGGGGAGACCCAGTACTTC.

The CDR3 DNA follows: TGTGCCAGCAGCGTAGATGGGACGCAGGGTGAGCAGTTCTTC. Translated, it gives CASSVDGTQGEQFF. This sequence joins TRBV9 and TRBJ2-1; D may be TRBD1 or TRBD2 (5 bases each). This CDR3 region has 14 residues. Trimming shortened V by 0 bases and J by 9 bases, and 13 bases separated the two germline ends. CDR1 is SGDLS and CDR2 is YYNGEE in the germline V gene. Filled out from reference TRBV9 and TRBJ2-1, the complete variable domain reads DSGVTQTPKHLITATGQRVTLRCSPRSGDLSVYWYQQSLDQGLQFLIQYYNGEERAKGNILERFSAQQFPDLHSELNLSSLELGDSALYFCASSVDGTQGEQFFGPGTRLTVL.

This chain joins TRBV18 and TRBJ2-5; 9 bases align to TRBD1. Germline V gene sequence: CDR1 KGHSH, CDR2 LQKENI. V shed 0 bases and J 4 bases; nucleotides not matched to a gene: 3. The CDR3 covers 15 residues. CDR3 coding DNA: TGTGCCAGCTCACCACCGGGACAGGGTGGAGAGACCCAGTACTTC. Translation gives CASSPPGQGGETQYF.

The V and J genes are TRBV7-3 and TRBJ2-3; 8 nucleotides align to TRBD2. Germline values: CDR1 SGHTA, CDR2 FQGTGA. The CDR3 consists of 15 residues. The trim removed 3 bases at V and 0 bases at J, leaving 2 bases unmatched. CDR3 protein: CASSFSGMSTDTQYF. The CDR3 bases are TGTGCCAGCAGCTTTAGCGGGATGAGCACAGATACGCAGTATTTT.